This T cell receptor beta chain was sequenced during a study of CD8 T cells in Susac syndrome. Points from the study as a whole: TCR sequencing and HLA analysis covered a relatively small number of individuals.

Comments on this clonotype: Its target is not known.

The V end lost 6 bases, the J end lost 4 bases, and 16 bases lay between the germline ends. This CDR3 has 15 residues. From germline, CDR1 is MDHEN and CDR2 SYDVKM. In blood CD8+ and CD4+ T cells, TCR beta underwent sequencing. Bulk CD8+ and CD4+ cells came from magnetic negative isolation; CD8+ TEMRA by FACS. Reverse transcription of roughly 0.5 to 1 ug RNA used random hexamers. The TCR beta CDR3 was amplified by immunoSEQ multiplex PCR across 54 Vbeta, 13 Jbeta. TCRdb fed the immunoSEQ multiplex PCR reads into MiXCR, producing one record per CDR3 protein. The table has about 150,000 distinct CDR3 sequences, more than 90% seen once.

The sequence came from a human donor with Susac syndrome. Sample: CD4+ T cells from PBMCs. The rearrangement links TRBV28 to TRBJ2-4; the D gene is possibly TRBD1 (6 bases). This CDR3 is CASSSTGIGKNIQYF. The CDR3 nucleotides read TGTGCCAGCAGCTCCACAGGGATAGGTAAAAACATTCAGTACTTC.